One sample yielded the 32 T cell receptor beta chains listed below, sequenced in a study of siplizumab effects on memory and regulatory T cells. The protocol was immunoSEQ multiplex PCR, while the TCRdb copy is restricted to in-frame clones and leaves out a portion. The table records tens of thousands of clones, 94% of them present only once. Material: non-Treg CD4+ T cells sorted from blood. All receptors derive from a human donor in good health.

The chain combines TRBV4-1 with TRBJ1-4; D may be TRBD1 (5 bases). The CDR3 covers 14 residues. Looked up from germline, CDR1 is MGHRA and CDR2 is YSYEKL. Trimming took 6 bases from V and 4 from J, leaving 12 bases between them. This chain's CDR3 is CASSLQGDNEKLFF. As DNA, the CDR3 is TGCGCCAGCAGTCTCCAGGGAGATAATGAAAAACTGTTTTTT.

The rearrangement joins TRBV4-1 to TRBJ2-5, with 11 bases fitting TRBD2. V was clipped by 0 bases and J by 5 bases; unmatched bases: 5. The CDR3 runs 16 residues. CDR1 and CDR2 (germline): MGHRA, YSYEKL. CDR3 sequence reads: CASSQDGLAGGETQYF. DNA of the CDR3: TGCGCCAGCAGCCAAGATGGCCTAGCGGGAGGTGAGACCCAGTACTTC.

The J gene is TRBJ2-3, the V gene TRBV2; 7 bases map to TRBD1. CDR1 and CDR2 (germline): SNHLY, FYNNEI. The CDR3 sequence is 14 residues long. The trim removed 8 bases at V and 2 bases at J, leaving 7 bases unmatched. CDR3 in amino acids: CASGRDRYTDTQYF. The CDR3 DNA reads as TGTGCCAGCGGCCGGGACAGATACACAGATACGCAGTATTTT.

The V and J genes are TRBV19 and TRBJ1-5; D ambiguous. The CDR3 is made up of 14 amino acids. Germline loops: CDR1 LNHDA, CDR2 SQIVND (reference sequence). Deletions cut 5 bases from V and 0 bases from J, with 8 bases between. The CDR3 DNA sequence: TGTGCCAGTAGTCTGGTGTTTAGCAATCAGCCCCAGCATTTT. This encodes CASSLVFSNQPQHF. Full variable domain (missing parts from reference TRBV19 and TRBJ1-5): DGGITQSPKYLFRKEGQNVTLSCEQNLNHDAMYWYRQDPGQGLRLIYYSQIVNDFQKGDIAEGYSVSREKKESFPLTVTSAQKNPTAFYLCASSLVFSNQPQHFGDGTRLSIL.

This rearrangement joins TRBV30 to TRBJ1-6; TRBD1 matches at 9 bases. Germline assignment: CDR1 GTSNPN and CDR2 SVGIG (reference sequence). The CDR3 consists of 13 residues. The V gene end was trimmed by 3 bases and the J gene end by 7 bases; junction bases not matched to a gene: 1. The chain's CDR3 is CAWRGTGNSPLHF. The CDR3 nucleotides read TGTGCCTGGAGGGGGACAGGGAATTCACCCCTCCACTTT.

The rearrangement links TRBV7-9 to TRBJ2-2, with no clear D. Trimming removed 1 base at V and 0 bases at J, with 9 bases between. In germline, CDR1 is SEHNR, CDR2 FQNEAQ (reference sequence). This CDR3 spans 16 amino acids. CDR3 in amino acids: CASSLGRNANTGELFF. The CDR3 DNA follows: TGTGCCAGCAGCTTAGGCCGGAACGCGAACACCGGGGAGCTGTTTTTT.

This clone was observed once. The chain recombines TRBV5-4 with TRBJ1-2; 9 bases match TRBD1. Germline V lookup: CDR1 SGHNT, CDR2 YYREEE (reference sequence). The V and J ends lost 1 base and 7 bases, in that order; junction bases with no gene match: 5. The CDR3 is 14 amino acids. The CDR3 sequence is CASSLNRGLGGYTF. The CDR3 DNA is TGTGCCAGCAGCTTGAACAGGGGGCTTGGTGGCTACACCTTC.

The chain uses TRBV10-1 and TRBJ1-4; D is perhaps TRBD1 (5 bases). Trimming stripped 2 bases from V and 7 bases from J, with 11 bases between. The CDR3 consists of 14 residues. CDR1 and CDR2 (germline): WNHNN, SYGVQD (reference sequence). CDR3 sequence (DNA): TGCGCCAGCAGTGAGGAAGGGGTGGGTGAAAAACTGTTTTTT. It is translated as CASSEEGVGEKLFF.

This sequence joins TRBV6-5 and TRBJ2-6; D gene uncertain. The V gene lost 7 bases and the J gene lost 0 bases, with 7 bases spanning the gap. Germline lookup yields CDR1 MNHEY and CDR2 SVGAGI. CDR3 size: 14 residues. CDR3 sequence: CASIGNSGANVLTF. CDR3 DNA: TGTGCCAGCATAGGGAACTCTGGGGCCAACGTCCTGACTTTC.

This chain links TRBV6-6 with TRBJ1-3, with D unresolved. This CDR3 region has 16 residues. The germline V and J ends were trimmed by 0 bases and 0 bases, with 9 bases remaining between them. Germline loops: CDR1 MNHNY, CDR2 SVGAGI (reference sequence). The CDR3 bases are TGTGCCAGCAGTTACTCGAAACAGAGCTCTGGAAACACCATATATTTT. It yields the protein CASSYSKQSSGNTIYF.

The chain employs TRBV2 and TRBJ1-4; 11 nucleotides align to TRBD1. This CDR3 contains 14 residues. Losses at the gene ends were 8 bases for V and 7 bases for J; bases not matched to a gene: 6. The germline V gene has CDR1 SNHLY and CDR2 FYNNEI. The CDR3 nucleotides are TGTGCCAGCGCGGACAGGGGGCGAGGTGAAAAACTGTTTTTT. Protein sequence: CASADRGRGEKLFF. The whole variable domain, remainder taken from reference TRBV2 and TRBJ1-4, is EPEVTQTPSHQVTQMGQEVILRCVPISNHLYFYWYRQILGQKVEFLVSFYNNEISEKSEIFDDQFSVERPDGSNFTLKIRSTKLEDSAMYFCASADRGRGEKLFFGSGTQLSVL.

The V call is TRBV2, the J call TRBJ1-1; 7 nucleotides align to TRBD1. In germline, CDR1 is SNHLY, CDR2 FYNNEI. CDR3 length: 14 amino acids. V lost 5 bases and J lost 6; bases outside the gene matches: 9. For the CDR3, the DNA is TGTGCCAGCAGTCCTGGAACAGGGGAAGCTGAAGCTTTCTTT. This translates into CASSPGTGEAEAFF.

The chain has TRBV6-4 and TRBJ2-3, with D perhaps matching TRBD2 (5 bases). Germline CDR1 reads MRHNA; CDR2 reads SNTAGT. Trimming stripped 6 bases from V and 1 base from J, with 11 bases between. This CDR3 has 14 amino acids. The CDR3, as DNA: TGTGCCAGCAGGGCTAGCTTTGGCACAGATACGCAGTATTTT. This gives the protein CASRASFGTDTQYF.

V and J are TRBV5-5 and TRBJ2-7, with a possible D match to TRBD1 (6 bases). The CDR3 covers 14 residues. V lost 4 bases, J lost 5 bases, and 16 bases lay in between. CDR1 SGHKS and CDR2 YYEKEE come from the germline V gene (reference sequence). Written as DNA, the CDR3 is TGTGCCAGCAGCCGGACAGATTTAGGAGACGAGCAGTACTTC. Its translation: CASSRTDLGDEQYF.

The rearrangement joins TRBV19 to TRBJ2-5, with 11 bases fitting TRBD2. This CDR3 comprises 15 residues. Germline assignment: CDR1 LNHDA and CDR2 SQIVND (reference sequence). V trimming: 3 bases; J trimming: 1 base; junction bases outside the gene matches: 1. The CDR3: CASSILAGGQETQYF. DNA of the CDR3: TGTGCCAGTAGTATTCTAGCGGGGGGCCAAGAGACCCAGTACTTC.

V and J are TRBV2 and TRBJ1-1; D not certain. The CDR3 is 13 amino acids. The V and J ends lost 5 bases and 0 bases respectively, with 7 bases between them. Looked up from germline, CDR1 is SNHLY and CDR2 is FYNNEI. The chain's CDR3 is CASSPILNTEAFF. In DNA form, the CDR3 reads TGTGCCAGCAGTCCGATATTGAACACTGAAGCTTTCTTT.

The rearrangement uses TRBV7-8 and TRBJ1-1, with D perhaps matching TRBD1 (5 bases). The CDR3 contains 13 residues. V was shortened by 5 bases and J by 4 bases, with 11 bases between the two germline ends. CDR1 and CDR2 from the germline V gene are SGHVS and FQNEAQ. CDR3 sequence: CASSTDKGTEAFF. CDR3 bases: TGTGCCAGCAGCACGGACAAAGGCACTGAAGCTTTCTTT.

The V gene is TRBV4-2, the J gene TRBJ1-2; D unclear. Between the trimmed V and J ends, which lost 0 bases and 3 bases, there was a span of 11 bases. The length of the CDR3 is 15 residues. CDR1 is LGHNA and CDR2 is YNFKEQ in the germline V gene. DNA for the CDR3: TGTGCCAGCAGCCAAGATCCACGTCGGGACTATGGCTACACCTTC. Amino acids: CASSQDPRRDYGYTF.

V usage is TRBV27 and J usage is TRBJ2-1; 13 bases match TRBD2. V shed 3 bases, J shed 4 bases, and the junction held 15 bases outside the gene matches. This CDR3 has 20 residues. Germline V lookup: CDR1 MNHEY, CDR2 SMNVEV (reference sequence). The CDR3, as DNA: TGTGCCAGCAGTTTTGAGCCCCCCGGGACTAGCGGGATGGGGTACAATGAGCAGTTCTTC. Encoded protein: CASSFEPPGTSGMGYNEQFF.

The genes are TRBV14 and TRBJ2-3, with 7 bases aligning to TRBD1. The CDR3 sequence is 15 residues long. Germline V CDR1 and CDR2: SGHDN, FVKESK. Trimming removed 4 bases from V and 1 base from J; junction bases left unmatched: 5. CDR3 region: CASSPRGQGTDTQYF. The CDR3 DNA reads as TGTGCCAGCAGCCCTAGGGGGCAAGGCACAGATACGCAGTATTTT.

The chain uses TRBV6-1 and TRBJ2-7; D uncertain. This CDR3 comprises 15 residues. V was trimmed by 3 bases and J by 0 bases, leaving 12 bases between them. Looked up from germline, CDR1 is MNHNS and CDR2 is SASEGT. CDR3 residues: CASSEEDMGSYEQYF. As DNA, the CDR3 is TGTGCCAGCAGTGAGGAAGACATGGGCTCCTACGAGCAGTACTTC.

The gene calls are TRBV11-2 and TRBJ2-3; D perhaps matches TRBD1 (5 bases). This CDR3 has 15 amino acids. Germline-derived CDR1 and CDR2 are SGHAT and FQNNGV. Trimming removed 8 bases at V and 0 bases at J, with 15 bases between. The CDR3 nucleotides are TGTGCCAGCCACCCCCAGGGCTCTAGCACAGATACGCAGTATTTT. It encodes CASHPQGSSTDTQYF.

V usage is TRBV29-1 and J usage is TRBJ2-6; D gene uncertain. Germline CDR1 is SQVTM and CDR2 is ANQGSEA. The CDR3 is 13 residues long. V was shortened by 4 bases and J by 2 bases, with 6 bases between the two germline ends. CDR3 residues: CSVVGAGANVLTF. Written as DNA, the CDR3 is TGCAGCGTTGTGGGCGCTGGGGCCAACGTCCTGACTTTC.

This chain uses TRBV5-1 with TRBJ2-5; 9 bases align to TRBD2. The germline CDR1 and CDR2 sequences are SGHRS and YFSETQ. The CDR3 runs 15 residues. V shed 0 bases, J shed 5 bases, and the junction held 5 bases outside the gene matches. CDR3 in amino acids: CASSLVAGEGETQYF. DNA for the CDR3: TGCGCCAGCAGCTTGGTAGCGGGGGAAGGGGAGACCCAGTACTTC.

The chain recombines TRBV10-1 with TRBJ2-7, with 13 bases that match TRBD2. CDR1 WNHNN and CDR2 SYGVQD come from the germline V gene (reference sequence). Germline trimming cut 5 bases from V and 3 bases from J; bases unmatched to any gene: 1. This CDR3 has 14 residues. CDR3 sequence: CASSRTSGSYEQYF. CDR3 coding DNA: TGCGCCAGCAGTCGGACTAGCGGGAGCTACGAGCAGTACTTC.

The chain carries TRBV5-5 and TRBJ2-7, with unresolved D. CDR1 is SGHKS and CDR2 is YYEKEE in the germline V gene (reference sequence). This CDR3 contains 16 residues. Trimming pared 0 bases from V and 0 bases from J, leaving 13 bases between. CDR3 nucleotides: TGTGCCAGCAGCTTGGGTCCCAGAGAGGCCTCCTACGAGCAGTACTTC. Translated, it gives CASSLGPREASYEQYF.

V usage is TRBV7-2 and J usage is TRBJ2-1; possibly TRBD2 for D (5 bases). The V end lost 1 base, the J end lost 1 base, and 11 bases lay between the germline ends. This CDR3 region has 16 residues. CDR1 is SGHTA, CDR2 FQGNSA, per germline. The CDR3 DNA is TGTGCCAGCAGCTTAGTGGGGAGCGGATCCTACAATGAGCAGTTCTTC. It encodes CASSLVGSGSYNEQFF.

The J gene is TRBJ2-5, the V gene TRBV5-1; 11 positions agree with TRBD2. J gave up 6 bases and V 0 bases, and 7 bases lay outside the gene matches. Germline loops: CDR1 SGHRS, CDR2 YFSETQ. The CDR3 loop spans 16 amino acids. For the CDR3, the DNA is TGCGCCAGCAGCTTGGGACTAGCGGGACTGGGGCAGACCCAGTACTTC. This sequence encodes CASSLGLAGLGQTQYF.

The CDR3 DNA reads TGTGCCAGCAGTCCCGGGGGACGGGTGGGGCAGCCCCAGCATTTT. Encoded protein: CASSPGGRVGQPQHF. V and J are TRBV6-5 and TRBJ1-5; perhaps TRBD1 as D (5 bases). V lost 5 bases, J lost 7 bases, and 18 bases lay in between. The germline V gene encodes CDR1 MNHEY and CDR2 SVGAGI. The CDR3 consists of 15 residues.

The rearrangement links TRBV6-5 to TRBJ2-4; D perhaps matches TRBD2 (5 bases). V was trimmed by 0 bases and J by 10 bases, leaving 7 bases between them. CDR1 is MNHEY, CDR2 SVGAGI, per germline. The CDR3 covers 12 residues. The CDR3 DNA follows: TGTGCCAGCAGTTACTCGCGCGGGATTCAGTACTTC. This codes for CASSYSRGIQYF.

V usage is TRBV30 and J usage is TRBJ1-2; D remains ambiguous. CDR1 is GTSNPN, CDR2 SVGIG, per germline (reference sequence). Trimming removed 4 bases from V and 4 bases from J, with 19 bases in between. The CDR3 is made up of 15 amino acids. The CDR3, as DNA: TGTGCCTGGATGGGCCGAGCACTACGTACCTATGGCTACACCTTC. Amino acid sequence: CAWMGRALRTYGYTF.

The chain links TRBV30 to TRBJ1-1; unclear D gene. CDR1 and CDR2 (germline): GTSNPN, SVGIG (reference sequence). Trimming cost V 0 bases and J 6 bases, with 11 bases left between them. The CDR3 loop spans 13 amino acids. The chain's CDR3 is CAWSVSGLSEAFF. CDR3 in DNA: TGTGCCTGGAGTGTATCTGGACTTTCTGAAGCTTTCTTT.